This TCR beta chain emerged from a study of blood T cell repertoires in COVID-19. Across the study: Italy, Spain and the United States were the sources of the convalescent and acute COVID-19 samples. The analysed material was cDNA or gDNA that came from T cells, B-cell-depleted T cells, or PBMCs.

V was shortened by 2 bases and J by 6 bases, with 13 bases between the two germline ends. The CDR3 spans 13 residues. The germline CDR1 and CDR2 sequences are GTSNPN and SVGIG (reference sequence). Produced via immunoSEQ multiplex PCR; TCRdb's table is partial and in-frame only. The data show about 270,000 clones, about 82% seen once. The clonotype was recovered from a woman between 50 and 59 years old with active or convalescent COVID-19. Material for sequencing was peripheral blood. The chain carries TRBV30 and TRBJ2-5; maybe TRBD2 (6 bases). The CDR3 region is CAWSSGTAQTQYF. Written as DNA, the CDR3 is TGTGCCTGGAGTTCTGGGACTGCACAGACCCAGTACTTC.